These 8 T cell receptor beta chains were sequenced from one sample in a study of prognosis after radiotherapy for stage I lung cancer. TCR beta CDR3 was amplified from genomic DNA by two-round multiplex PCR. Primers specific to each TRBV and TRBJ gene were used in first-round PCR. MiXCR, applied by TCRdb to the multiplex PCR reads, yields one record per CDR3 protein. The sample has just under 20,000 distinct CDR3 sequences, approximately 26% seen once. The sample in question was PBMCs, obtained before or after stereotactic body radiation therapy (not recorded which). Every receptor here comes from a donor aged 50 or older with non-small cell lung cancer.

There are many counts of this clonotype. The chain joins TRBV2 to TRBJ1-1; D call uncertain. V was pared by 1 base and J by 3 bases, with 6 bases between. The CDR3 contains 13 residues. Germline V gene data show CDR1 as SNHLY and CDR2 as FYNNEI. The CDR3 here is CASSEDWYTEAFF. CDR3 coding DNA: TGTGCCAGCAGTGAAGACTGGTACACTGAAGCTTTCTTT. Full variable domain (outside the CDR3, taken from reference TRBV2 and TRBJ1-1): EPEVTQTPSHQVTQMGQEVILRCVPISNHLYFYWYRQILGQKVEFLVSFYNNEISEKSEIFDDQFSVERPDGSNFTLKIRSTKLEDSAMYFCASSEDWYTEAFFGQGTRLTVV.

This clonotype was observed many times. The chain links TRBV12-3 or TRBV12-4 to TRBJ2-7; D remains unclear. Trimming removed 8 bases from V and 2 bases from J, with 13 bases in between. This CDR3 comprises 13 residues. The CDR3, as DNA: TGTGCCAGCGCCCGAGAACGGACCTACGAGCAGTACTTC. Translated: CASARERTYEQYF.

This clonotype occurred many times. This sequence joins TRBV20-1 and TRBJ2-7; the D gene is possibly TRBD2 (6 bases). The CDR3 totals 12 residues. Trimming took 1 base from V and 5 from J, leaving 9 bases between them. Germline CDR1 DFQATT, CDR2 SNEGSKA (reference sequence). The CDR3 loop reads CSARGGVNEQYF. Here the CDR3 DNA reads TGCAGTGCTAGAGGCGGGGTCAACGAGCAGTACTTC.

With respect to this clonotype: A single base separates this from a much larger clone, so it may be a read error. The chain has TRBV28 and TRBJ2-4, with 8 bases lining up with TRBD1. The CDR3 is 15 amino acids. Looked up from germline, CDR1 is MDHEN and CDR2 is SYDVKM. The CDR3 protein is CASFDRGWGKNIHYF. The CDR3 DNA reads TGTGCCAGCTTTGACAGGGGTTGGGGCAAAAACATTCATTACTTC. Full variable domain (rest looked up from reference TRBV28 and TRBJ2-4): DVKVTQSSRYLVKRTGEKVFLECVQDMDHENMFWYRQDPGLGLRLIYFSYDVKMKEKGDIPEGYSVSREKKERFSLILESASTNQTSMYLCASFDRGWGKNIHYFGAGTRLSVL.

The table lists this clonotype with many counts. The J gene is TRBJ2-5, the V gene TRBV2, with D hard to call. Germline CDR1 SNHLY, CDR2 FYNNEI. This CDR3 region has 14 residues. The V gene lost 6 bases and the J gene lost 2 bases, with 13 bases spanning the gap. CDR3 sequence: CASRPSLGQETQYF. DNA of the CDR3: TGTGCCAGCAGGCCGTCCTTGGGGCAAGAGACCCAGTACTTC.

This clonotype was seen ten or more times. The genes are TRBV20-1 and TRBJ2-5; no reliable D call. CDR1 and CDR2 (germline): DFQATT, SNEGSKA (reference sequence). Between the trimmed V and J ends, which lost 1 base and 5 bases, there was a span of 11 bases. This CDR3 region has 13 residues. The CDR3 region is CSARVWTSETQYF. The CDR3 region has the DNA TGCAGTGCTAGAGTCTGGACCTCCGAGACCCAGTACTTC.

This clonotype was detected once. The J gene is TRBJ2-1, the V gene TRBV19; D remains ambiguous. Trimming cost V 3 bases and J 6 bases, with 15 bases left between them. CDR1 is LNHDA, CDR2 SQIVND, per germline (reference sequence). The CDR3 covers 15 residues. This chain's CDR3 is CASSIGVSHCNEQFF. CDR3 bases: TGTGCCAGTAGTATTGGCGTGAGCCATTGCAATGAGCAGTTCTTC.

As to this clonotype: This sequence may be a read error, since a much larger clone differs from it by one base. J is TRBJ2-7 and V is TRBV6-1; TRBD1 agrees at 10 bases. The CDR3 covers 14 residues. From germline, CDR1 is MNHNS and CDR2 SASEGT. The DNA for the CDR3 is TGCTCCAGCAGTGGGACAGGGGTAAACTACGAGCAGTACTTC. Translation: CSSSGTGVNYEQYF.